These 11 T cell receptor beta chains were sequenced from one sample in a study of regulatory T cells in long-lasting Graves disease. Stated time point: newly diagnosed GD, antithyroid drugs for less than 3 months. The TCR library was made from RNA that had been extracted from PBMCs in TRIzol. Libraries of TCR beta came from iRepertoire HTBI primers plus Arm-PCR of CDR3 regions. TCRdb recomputed calls from the multiplex PCR reads with MiXCR, one row per CDR3 protein. The sample has fewer than 650,000 distinct CDR3 sequences; roughly 15% are singletons. The data also belong to a second study, concerning T cells in Graves' hyperthyroidism and ophthalmopathy.

Here the sequenced sample was peripheral blood mononuclear cells (PBMCs), taken at new diagnosis, from a patient treated with antithyroid drugs. Source of these receptors: a woman aged 25 to 39 with Graves disease.

This clonotype was counted many times. The V and J genes are TRBV19 and TRBJ2-5; D possibly corresponds to TRBD2 (6 bases). Germline V CDR1 and CDR2: LNHDA, SQIVND (reference sequence). Trimming removed 5 bases from V and 1 base from J, with 14 bases in between. The CDR3 is 15 residues long. The CDR3, as DNA: TGTGCCAGTAGTCCCACCGGGACTTCCCAAGAGACCCAGTACTTC. Amino acids: CASSPTGTSQETQYF.

This clonotype was detected many times. The V and J genes are TRBV28 and TRBJ1-6; D is uncertain. The CDR3 loop spans 13 amino acids. Trimming removed 4 bases at V and 4 bases at J, with 5 bases between. The germline V gene encodes CDR1 MDHEN and CDR2 SYDVKM. For the CDR3, the DNA is TGTGCCAGCAGTTCGCAGTATAATTCACCCCTCCACTTT. Encoded protein: CASSSQYNSPLHF.

This clonotype was counted many times. The chain recombines TRBV29-1 with TRBJ1-1; D not certain. This CDR3 has 12 amino acids. Germline V gene lookup returns CDR1 SQVTM and CDR2 ANQGSEA. V was shortened by 1 base and J by 4 bases, with 7 bases between the two germline ends. CDR3 residues: CSVEGQATEAFF. In nucleotides, the CDR3 is TGCAGCGTTGAAGGGCAAGCCACTGAAGCTTTCTTT. Full variable domain (remainder filled in from reference TRBV29-1 and TRBJ1-1): SAVISQKPSRDICQRGTSLTIQCQVDSQVTMMFWYRQQPGQSLTLIATANQGSEATYESGFVIDKFPISRPNLTFSTLTVSNMSPEDSSIYLCSVEGQATEAFFGQGTRLTVV.

This clonotype appeared a few times. The rearrangement joins TRBV5-8 to TRBJ1-5; TRBD1 matches 9 bases. This CDR3 has 15 residues. With 4 bases clipped from V and 4 bases from J, the junction kept 6 bases outside the gene matches. Germline values: CDR1 SGHTS, CDR2 YDEGEE. CDR3 in amino acids: CASSGTGFVNQPQHF. In DNA, the CDR3 is TGTGCCAGCAGCGGGACAGGGTTCGTGAATCAGCCCCAGCATTTT.

The chain links TRBV19 to TRBJ1-5; weak D call: TRBD1 (6 bases). V was cut by 6 bases and J by 0 bases, with 12 bases left in between. Germline CDR1 and CDR2: LNHDA and SQIVND (reference sequence). The length of the CDR3 is 15 residues. The CDR3 here is CASRDRSYSNQPQHF. Written as DNA, the CDR3 is TGTGCCAGTAGAGACAGGAGTTATAGCAATCAGCCCCAGCATTTT.

This clonotype is a singleton in its sample. The genes are TRBV28 and TRBJ2-6; 7 bases align to TRBD1. This CDR3 is built from 17 residues. V lost 5 bases, J lost 2 bases, and 9 bases stayed unmatched. The germline CDR1 and CDR2 sequences are MDHEN and SYDVKM. In DNA, the CDR3 is TGTGCCAGCAGTCAACCGGGACAGCATACTGGGGCCAACGTCCTGACTTTC. It encodes CASSQPGQHTGANVLTF.

This clonotype was seen a handful of times. This chain links TRBV12-3 or TRBV12-4 with TRBJ2-3, with TRBD2 identical over 15 bases. The CDR3 runs 17 residues. J gave up 6 bases and V 6 bases, and 10 bases lay outside the gene matches. CDR3 loop: CASSKPGLAGGLDTQYF. In DNA form, the CDR3 reads TGTGCCAGCAGCAAACCGGGACTAGCGGGAGGTCTGGATACGCAGTATTTT.

The chain uses TRBV20-1 and TRBJ1-5, with D hard to call. CDR1 DFQATT and CDR2 SNEGSKA come from the germline V gene (reference sequence). CDR3 length equals 12 residues. Trimming stripped 1 base from V and 7 bases from J, with 8 bases between. CDR3 loop: CSARVGGQPQHF. CDR3 nucleotides: TGCAGTGCTAGAGTGGGAGGGCAGCCCCAGCATTTT.

This clonotype has a count of ten or more. The V gene is TRBV6-1, the J gene TRBJ2-5, with no clear D. The length of the CDR3 is 14 residues. Trimming removed 7 bases from V and 4 bases from J, with 16 bases in between. Germline CDR1 is MNHNS and CDR2 is SASEGT. CDR3: CASKIGRIVETQYF. The DNA for the CDR3 is TGTGCCAGCAAAATTGGACGTATAGTAGAGACCCAGTACTTC.

To note about this clonotype: It may be a read error: a sequence one base away is much more abundant. The chain is built from TRBV6-1 and TRBJ1-1, with no clear D. Germline CDR1 MNHNS, CDR2 SASEGT. This CDR3 is 14 amino acids long. V lost 8 bases, J lost 1 base, and 14 bases lay in between. The CDR3 sequence: CASLSLIGNTEAFF. CDR3 nucleotides: TGTGCCAGCCTATCCCTAATAGGGAACACTGAAGCTTTCTTT.

This clonotype was counted ten times or more. The chain carries TRBV29-1 and TRBJ2-3; no clear D gene. V lost 4 bases and J 0 bases, leaving 5 bases between the germline ends. From germline, CDR1 is SQVTM and CDR2 ANQGSEA. CDR3 length equals 12 residues. CDR3 sequence reads: CSVAPSTDTQYF. In DNA, the CDR3 is TGCAGCGTTGCGCCTAGCACAGATACGCAGTATTTT.